The T cell receptor beta chain under discussion was sequenced for a study of CD8 T cells in Susac syndrome. Random hexamers were used to reverse transcribe an amount of about 0.45 to 1 ug RNA. With immunoSEQ multiplex PCR, TCR beta CDR3 was amplified across 54 Vbeta and 13 Jbeta. TCRdb used MiXCR to reprocess the immunoSEQ multiplex PCR reads, holding one entry per CDR3 protein. This sample has about 200,000 distinct CDR3 sequences, with 95% found just once. Trimming took off 6 bases at V and 4 bases at J, with 10 bases between the two ends. The CDR3 is made up of 13 amino acids. The germline CDR1 and CDR2 sequences are SQVTM and ANQGSEA.

This sequence was found in a human donor in good health. Sample: CD4+ T cells from PBMCs. The chain recombines TRBV29-1 with TRBJ1-6; the D is unclear. CDR3 sequence reads: CSVSPAYNSPLHF. DNA of the CDR3: TGCAGCGTCTCCCCGGCTTATAATTCACCCCTCCACTTT.